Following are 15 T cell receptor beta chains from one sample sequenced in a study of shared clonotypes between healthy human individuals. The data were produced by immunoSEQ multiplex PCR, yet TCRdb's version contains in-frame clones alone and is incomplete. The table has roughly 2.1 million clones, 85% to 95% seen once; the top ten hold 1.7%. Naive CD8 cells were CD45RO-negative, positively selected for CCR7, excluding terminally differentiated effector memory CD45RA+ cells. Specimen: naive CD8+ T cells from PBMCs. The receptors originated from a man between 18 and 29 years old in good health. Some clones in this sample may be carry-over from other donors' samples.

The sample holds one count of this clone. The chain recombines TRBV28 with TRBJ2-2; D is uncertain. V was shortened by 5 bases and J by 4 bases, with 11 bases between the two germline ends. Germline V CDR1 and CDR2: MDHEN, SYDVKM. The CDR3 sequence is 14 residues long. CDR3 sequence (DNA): TGTGCCAGCAGTAAGACCGTCTCCACCGGGGAGCTGTTTTTT. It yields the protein CASSKTVSTGELFF.

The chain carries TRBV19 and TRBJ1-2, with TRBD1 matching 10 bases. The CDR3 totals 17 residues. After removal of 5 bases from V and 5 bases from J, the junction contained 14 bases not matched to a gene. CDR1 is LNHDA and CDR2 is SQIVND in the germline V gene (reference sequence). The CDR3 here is CASSSHGTGDPWYGYTF. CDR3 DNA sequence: TGTGCCAGTAGTTCGCATGGGACAGGGGACCCTTGGTATGGCTACACCTTC. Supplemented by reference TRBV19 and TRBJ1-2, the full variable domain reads DGGITQSPKYLFRKEGQNVTLSCEQNLNHDAMYWYRQDPGQGLRLIYYSQIVNDFQKGDIAEGYSVSREKKESFPLTVTSAQKNPTAFYLCASSSHGTGDPWYGYTFGSGTRLTVV.

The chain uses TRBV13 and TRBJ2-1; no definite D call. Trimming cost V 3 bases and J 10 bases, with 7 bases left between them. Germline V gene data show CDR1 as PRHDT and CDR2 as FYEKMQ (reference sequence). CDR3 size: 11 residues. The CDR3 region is CASSFGSEQFF. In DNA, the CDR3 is TGTGCCAGCAGCTTCGGTTCGGAGCAGTTCTTC. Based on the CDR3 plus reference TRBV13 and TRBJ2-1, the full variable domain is AAGVIQSPRHLIKEKRETATLKCYPIPRHDTVYWYQQGPGQDPQFLISFYEKMQSDKGSIPDRFSAQQFSDYHSELNMSSLELGDSALYFCASSFGSEQFFGPGTRLTVL.

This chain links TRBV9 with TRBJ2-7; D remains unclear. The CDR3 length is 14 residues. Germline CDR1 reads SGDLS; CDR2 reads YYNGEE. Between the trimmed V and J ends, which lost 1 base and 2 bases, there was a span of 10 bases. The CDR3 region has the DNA TGTGCCAGCAGCGTATGGCGGCTACCCTACGAGCAGTACTTC. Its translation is CASSVWRLPYEQYF.

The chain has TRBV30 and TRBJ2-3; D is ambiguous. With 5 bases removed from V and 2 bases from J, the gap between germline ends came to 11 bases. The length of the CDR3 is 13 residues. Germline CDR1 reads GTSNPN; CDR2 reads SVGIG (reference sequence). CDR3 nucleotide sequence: TGTGCCTGGTCGGACCTGATCACAGATACGCAGTATTTT. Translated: CAWSDLITDTQYF.

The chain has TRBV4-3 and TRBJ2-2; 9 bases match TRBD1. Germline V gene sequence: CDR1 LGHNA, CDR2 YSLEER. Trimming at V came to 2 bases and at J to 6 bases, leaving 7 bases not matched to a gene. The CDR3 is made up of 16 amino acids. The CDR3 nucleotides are TGCGCCAGCAGCCAACCACCGGGACAGGGAGCCGGGGAGCTGTTTTTT. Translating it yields CASSQPPGQGAGELFF.

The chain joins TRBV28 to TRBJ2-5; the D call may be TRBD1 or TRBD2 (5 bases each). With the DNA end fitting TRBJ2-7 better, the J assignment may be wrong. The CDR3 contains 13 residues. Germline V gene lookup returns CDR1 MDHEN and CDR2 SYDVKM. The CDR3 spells CASSFTRDHEQYF. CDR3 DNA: TGTGCCAGCAGTTTTACCAGGGACCACGAGCAGTACTTC.

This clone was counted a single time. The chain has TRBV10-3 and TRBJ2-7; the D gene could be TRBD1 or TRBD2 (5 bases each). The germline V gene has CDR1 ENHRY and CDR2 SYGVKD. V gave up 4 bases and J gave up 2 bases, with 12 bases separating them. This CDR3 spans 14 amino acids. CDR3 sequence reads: CAISVGEVTYEQYF. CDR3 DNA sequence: TGTGCCATCAGTGTGGGGGAAGTTACCTACGAGCAGTACTTC.

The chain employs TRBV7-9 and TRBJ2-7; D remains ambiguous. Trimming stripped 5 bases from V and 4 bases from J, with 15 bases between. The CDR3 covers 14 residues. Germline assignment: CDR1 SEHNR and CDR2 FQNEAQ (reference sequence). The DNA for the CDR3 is TGTGCCAGCAGCCAAGTTTTAAGACCTTACGAGCAGTACTTC. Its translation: CASSQVLRPYEQYF.

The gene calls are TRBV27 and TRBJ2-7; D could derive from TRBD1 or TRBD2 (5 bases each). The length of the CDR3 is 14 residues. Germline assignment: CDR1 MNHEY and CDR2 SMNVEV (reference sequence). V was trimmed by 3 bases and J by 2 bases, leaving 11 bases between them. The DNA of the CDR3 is TGTGCCAGCAGTTTCGGGGCGGAGCCCTACGAGCAGTACTTC. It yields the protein CASSFGAEPYEQYF.

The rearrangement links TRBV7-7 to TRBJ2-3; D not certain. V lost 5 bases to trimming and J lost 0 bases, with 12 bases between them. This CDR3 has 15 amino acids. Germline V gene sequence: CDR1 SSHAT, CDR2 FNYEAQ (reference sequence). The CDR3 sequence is CASSRTDRSTDTQYF. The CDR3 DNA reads TGTGCCAGCAGCCGGACGGACCGTAGCACAGATACGCAGTATTTT.

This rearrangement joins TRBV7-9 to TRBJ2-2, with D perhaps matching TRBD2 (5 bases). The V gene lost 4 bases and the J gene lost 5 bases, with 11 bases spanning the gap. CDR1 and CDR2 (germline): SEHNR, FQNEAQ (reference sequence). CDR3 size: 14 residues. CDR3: CASSSRRGTGELFF. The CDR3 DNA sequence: TGTGCCAGCAGCTCCCGTAGAGGGACCGGGGAGCTGTTTTTT.

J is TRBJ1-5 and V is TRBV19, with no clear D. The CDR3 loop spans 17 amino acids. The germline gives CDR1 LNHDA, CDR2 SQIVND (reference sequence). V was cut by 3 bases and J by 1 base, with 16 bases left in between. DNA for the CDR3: TGTGCCAGTAGTATGGGAGGCTCGAGGGTGAGCAATCAGCCCCAGCATTTT. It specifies CASSMGGSRVSNQPQHF.

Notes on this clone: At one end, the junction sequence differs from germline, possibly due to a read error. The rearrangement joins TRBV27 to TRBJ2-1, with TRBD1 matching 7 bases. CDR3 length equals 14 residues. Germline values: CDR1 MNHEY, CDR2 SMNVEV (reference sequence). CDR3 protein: CASSLSTGFDEQFF. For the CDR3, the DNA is TGTGCCAGCAGTCTATCGACAGGGTTCGATGAGCAGTTCTTC.

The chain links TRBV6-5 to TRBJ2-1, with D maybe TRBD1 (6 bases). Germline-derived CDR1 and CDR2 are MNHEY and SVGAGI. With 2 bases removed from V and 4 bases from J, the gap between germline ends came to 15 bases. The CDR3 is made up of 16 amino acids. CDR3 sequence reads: CASSYTGIFVYNEQFF. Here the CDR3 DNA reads TGTGCCAGCAGTTACACAGGGATCTTCGTTTACAATGAGCAGTTCTTC.